The sequence of this T cell receptor (beta chain) was determined in a study of blood T cell repertoires in COVID-19. Overall study: Researchers got acute and convalescent COVID-19 samples from the United States, Italy and Spain. Sources were T cells, B-cell-depleted T cells, or PBMCs; the material itself was cDNA or gDNA.

In the original analysis: Estimates of nucleated cell counts were drawn from the amplification of reference gene primers. Repertoires were generated with immunoSEQ multiplex PCR, while TCRdb's copy carries only in-frame clones and drops some. The DNA was the basis for D and trimming; V, J and clone size are from that table. The table includes 85,000 to 120,000 clones, about 80% detected once. From germline, CDR1 is MNHEY and CDR2 SVGAGI. The CDR3 sequence is 14 residues long. Losses at the gene ends were 7 bases for V and 9 bases for J; bases not matched to a gene: 9. This chain connects TRBV6-5 to TRBJ1-6, with 7 bases aligning to TRBD1. The sequence was obtained from a woman in her sixties or seventies with acute or convalescent COVID-19. Sequencing used peripheral blood. Here the CDR3 DNA reads TGTGCCAGCACCATAGACAGGGCGGGTTCACCCCTCCACTTT. Translated, it gives CASTIDRAGSPLHF.